Here is one T cell receptor beta chain with its context. Seattle patient enrollment occurred during active infection, with longitudinal follow-up thereafter. The data were taken from a study of blood T cell repertoires in COVID-19. At the level of the study: From T cells, B-cell-depleted T cells, or PBMCs came the material, which was cDNA or gDNA.

As handled by the study authors: By means of reference gene primer amplification, nucleated cell counts were estimated. Produced via immunoSEQ multiplex PCR; TCRdb's table is partial and in-frame only. V, J and clone size reflect that table, while D and trimming were determined from the DNA. The sample includes fewer than 300,000 clones, 86% of them seen just once. The sequence was collected from a man aged 50-60 years with COVID-19, enrolled during active disease. What was sequenced was peripheral blood.

The CDR3 spells CASSQVDVGWSGIAEAFF. CDR3 sequence (DNA): TGTGCCAGCAGCCAAGTGGATGTCGGGTGGTCAGGGATTGCTGAAGCTTTCTTT. V usage is TRBV14 and J usage is TRBJ1-1, with a weak D call TRBD1 (5 bases). The CDR3 extends over 18 amino acids. Germline assignment: CDR1 SGHDN and CDR2 FVKESK. V dropped 1 base and J dropped 6 bases, with 24 bases sitting between them.